The 9 T cell receptor beta chains presented below share a single source sample, sequenced in a study of blood T cell repertoires in COVID-19. Data came from immunoSEQ multiplex PCR; TCRdb stores just in-frame clones and leaves some out. Here the sample spans a few hundred thousand clones, 70% to 90% being singletons. The sample consisted of PBMCs or T cells enriched from blood (not recorded which). The receptors come from a man aged 25 to 40 who had recovered from COVID-19.

This chain joins TRBV19 and TRBJ1-1, with D possibly TRBD1 on 6 matching bases. The CDR3 sequence is 15 residues long. V was clipped by 0 bases and J by 4 bases, with 12 bases between them. Germline loops: CDR1 LNHDA, CDR2 SQIVND (reference sequence). CDR3 bases: TGTGCCAGTAGTATAGACACAACAGGGATCACTGAAGCTTTCTTT. Its translation is CASSIDTTGITEAFF.

The rearrangement uses TRBV15 and TRBJ2-1; D unresolved. The germline gives CDR1 LNHNV, CDR2 YYDKDF (reference sequence). The CDR3 length is 12 residues. The V gene lost 3 bases and the J gene lost 4 bases, with 4 bases spanning the gap. CDR3 bases: TGTGCCACCAGCAGCCCTTACAATGAGCAGTTCTTC. It codes for CATSSPYNEQFF.

This clone was recorded once. V gene TRBV13 combines with J gene TRBJ2-3; 7 bases line up with TRBD1. This CDR3 region has 15 residues. With V trimmed by 3 bases and J by 4 bases, 7 bases remained unmatched. CDR1 is PRHDT, CDR2 FYEKMQ, per germline (reference sequence). DNA for the CDR3: TGTGCCAGCAGCTTTGGGCAGGGGGTCGCAGATACGCAGTATTTT. Its translation is CASSFGQGVADTQYF.

The sample holds one count of this clone. The chain is built from TRBV4-3 and TRBJ1-6; no clear D. CDR1 and CDR2 from the germline V gene are LGHNA and YSLEER. Between the trimmed V and J ends, which lost 0 bases and 11 bases, there was a span of 20 bases. The CDR3 length is 17 residues. CDR3 loop: CASSQERGYIIHPPLHF. The CDR3 bases are TGCGCCAGCAGCCAAGAACGGGGATACATTATACATCCACCCCTCCACTTT.

The V call is TRBV13, the J call TRBJ1-1; D is unresolved. With 3 bases removed from V and 1 base from J, the gap between germline ends came to 9 bases. CDR1 and CDR2 from the germline V gene are PRHDT and FYEKMQ (reference sequence). The CDR3 totals 14 residues. CDR3 loop: CASSFPQENTEAFF. The CDR3, as DNA: TGTGCCAGCAGCTTCCCCCAGGAGAACACTGAAGCTTTCTTT. Filled out from reference TRBV13 and TRBJ1-1, the complete variable domain reads AAGVIQSPRHLIKEKRETATLKCYPIPRHDTVYWYQQGPGQDPQFLISFYEKMQSDKGSIPDRFSAQQFSDYHSELNMSSLELGDSALYFCASSFPQENTEAFFGQGTRLTVV.

The rearrangement links TRBV7-9 to TRBJ1-1; D gene unclear. Trimming shortened V by 5 bases and J by 5 bases, and 15 bases separated the two germline ends. This CDR3 is 14 amino acids long. CDR1 is SEHNR and CDR2 is FQNEAQ in the germline V gene (reference sequence). CDR3 in amino acids: CASSPWTTGTEAFF. The DNA of the CDR3 is TGTGCCAGCAGCCCCTGGACTACGGGGACTGAAGCTTTCTTT.

The chain joins TRBV30 to TRBJ1-6; D unresolved. This CDR3 has 13 residues. Germline CDR1 reads GTSNPN; CDR2 reads SVGIG (reference sequence). V was cut by 1 base and J by 7 bases, with 8 bases left in between. CDR3 DNA: TGTGCCTGGAGTGCTAATATGAATTCACCCCTCCACTTT. It specifies CAWSANMNSPLHF.

The rearrangement uses TRBV18 and TRBJ1-6; no firm D call. Trimming took 6 bases from V and 10 from J, leaving 13 bases between them. Germline V CDR1 and CDR2: KGHSH, LQKENI. This CDR3 region has 13 residues. This chain's CDR3 is CASSVADSSPLHF. DNA of the CDR3: TGTGCCAGCTCTGTTGCGGATTCGTCACCCCTCCACTTT.

V gene TRBV5-1 combines with J gene TRBJ1-2; 9 bases match TRBD1. Germline assignment: CDR1 SGHRS and CDR2 YFSETQ. With V trimmed by 4 bases and J by 4 bases, 11 bases remained unmatched. The CDR3 extends over 16 amino acids. CDR3 amino acids: CASSQDPGQGIYGYTF. The CDR3, as DNA: TGCGCCAGCAGCCAGGACCCGGGACAGGGTATCTATGGCTACACCTTC. Full variable domain (missing parts from reference TRBV5-1 and TRBJ1-2): KAGVTQTPRYLIKTRGQQVTLSCSPISGHRSVSWYQQTPGQGLQFLFEYFSETQRNKGNFPGRFSGRQFSNSRSEMNVSTLELGDSALYLCASSQDPGQGIYGYTFGSGTRLTVV.